This T cell receptor beta chain appears in the sequencing data of a study of blood T cell repertoires in COVID-19. At the level of the study: From T cells, B-cell-depleted T cells, or PBMCs came the material, which was cDNA or gDNA.

As originally analysed: Estimated nucleated cell counts came from reference gene primer amplification. Method: immunoSEQ multiplex PCR; TCRdb's copy keeps in-frame clones and lacks some. That table gives V, J and clone size, and the DNA gave D and trimming. The table has 400,000 to 500,000 clones, 70% to 90% seen once. Cohorts were determined from participant-reported clinical history. Individuals in the exposed group had encountered a COVID-19 case within 2 weeks preceding study entry. The CDR3 runs 12 residues. Germline assignment: CDR1 MDHEN and CDR2 SYDVKM. With 6 bases removed from V and 7 bases from J, the gap between germline ends came to 13 bases.

Material for sequencing was PBMCs or T cells enriched from blood (not recorded which). This chain joins TRBV28 and TRBJ2-7; perhaps TRBD1 as D (6 bases). This clonotype originated in a woman aged 18-29 years who had been exposed to COVID-19. The CDR3 region is CASRVGAGEQYF. The CDR3, as DNA: TGTGCCAGCAGAGTGGGGGCTGGGGAGCAGTACTTC. The full variable domain, with the rest looked up from reference TRBV28 and TRBJ2-7, is DVKVTQSSRYLVKRTGEKVFLECVQDMDHENMFWYRQDPGLGLRLIYFSYDVKMKEKGDIPEGYSVSREKKERFSLILESASTNQTSMYLCASRVGAGEQYFGPGTRLTVT.